This passage covers 15 T cell receptor beta chains from one sample sequenced in a study of blood T cell repertoires in COVID-19. TCRdb keeps only in-frame clones here, not all; method: immunoSEQ multiplex PCR. The sample has about 200,000 clones, about 90% seen once. Sample: PBMCs or T cells enriched from blood (not recorded which). The receptor set was obtained from a woman aged 25 to 39 with acute COVID-19.

The V call is TRBV18, the J call TRBJ1-5; 9 positions match TRBD1. The CDR3 sequence is 20 residues long. The germline CDR1 and CDR2 sequences are KGHSH and LQKENI. The trim removed 2 bases at V and 2 bases at J, leaving 16 bases unmatched. The CDR3 is CASSPSRGQGDIFRNQPQHF. CDR3 nucleotides: TGTGCCAGCTCACCAAGTCGGGGACAGGGTGATATATTTCGCAATCAGCCCCAGCATTTT.

This clone showed up just once. The rearrangement links TRBV7-8 to TRBJ2-7, with 7 bases lining up with TRBD1. This CDR3 is 14 amino acids long. Germline trimming cut 2 bases from V and 1 base from J; bases unmatched to any gene: 2. Germline loops: CDR1 SGHVS, CDR2 FQNEAQ. The CDR3 coding sequence is TGTGCCAGCAGCTTACCACAGGGGTCCTACGAGCAGTACTTC. Translated, it gives CASSLPQGSYEQYF.

This chain connects TRBV10-3 to TRBJ2-1; the match to TRBD2 covers 9 bases. CDR1 ENHRY and CDR2 SYGVKD come from the germline V gene. The CDR3 spans 14 residues. With 10 bases clipped from V and 8 bases from J, the junction kept 12 bases outside the gene matches. CDR3 sequence: CATVRPSGEYEQFF. The DNA for the CDR3 is TGTGCCACGGTCCGGCCTAGCGGGGAATATGAGCAGTTCTTC.

The chain combines TRBV19 with TRBJ1-5, with D tentatively TRBD1 (6 bases). This CDR3 region has 14 residues. Germline loops: CDR1 LNHDA, CDR2 SQIVND (reference sequence). Trimming removed 3 bases at V and 1 base at J, with 7 bases between. The CDR3 sequence is CASSIGQSNQPQHF. The CDR3 nucleotides read TGTGCCAGTAGTATCGGACAGAGCAATCAGCCCCAGCATTTT.

The V call is TRBV18, the J call TRBJ1-5; 7 nucleotides align to TRBD1. The ends lost 6 bases at V and 5 bases at J; junction bases unmatched: 7. This CDR3 contains 14 residues. Germline V CDR1 and CDR2: KGHSH, LQKENI. CDR3 nucleotides: TGTGCCAGCTCGACGACAGGGCGAGATCAGCCCCAGCATTTT. This translates into CASSTTGRDQPQHF.

The chain joins TRBV14 to TRBJ1-6; D gene unclear. Germline V gene lookup returns CDR1 SGHDN and CDR2 FVKESK. The V end lost 3 bases, the J end lost 7 bases, and 13 bases lay between the germline ends. The CDR3 extends over 15 amino acids. In DNA, the CDR3 is TGTGCCAGCAGCCACTCGACACCGGCCAATTCACCCCTCCACTTT. Translation: CASSHSTPANSPLHF.

The V gene is TRBV3-1 (or the pseudogene TRBV3-2), the J gene TRBJ2-7; D is unclear. The ends were cut back, 4 bases at V and 5 bases at J, with 18 bases in the middle. Germline V gene sequence: CDR1 LGHDT, CDR2 YNNKEL (reference sequence). The CDR3 consists of 15 residues. The CDR3 sequence is CASSPTRVSVHEQYF. For the CDR3, the DNA is TGTGCCAGCAGCCCTACTCGGGTCTCCGTCCACGAGCAGTACTTC.

J is TRBJ1-6 and V is TRBV4-1; 7 bases are shared with TRBD1. Germline CDR1 is MGHRA and CDR2 is YSYEKL. With 3 bases clipped from V and 7 bases from J, the junction kept 6 bases outside the gene matches. CDR3 length: 15 residues. As DNA, the CDR3 is TGCGCCAGCAGCCAGGAACCGGGACAGAATTCACCCCTCCACTTT. It encodes CASSQEPGQNSPLHF.

The rearrangement uses TRBV24-1 and TRBJ2-2; 7 bases are a match to TRBD1. CDR3 length: 14 amino acids. The V segment lost 5 bases and the J segment 3 bases; nucleotides outside the gene matches: 2. Looked up from germline, CDR1 is KGHDR and CDR2 is SFDVKD. The CDR3 loop is CATSVGTDTGELFF. CDR3 bases: TGTGCCACCAGTGTCGGGACAGACACCGGGGAGCTGTTTTTT.

This sequence joins TRBV19 and TRBJ2-7; 7 bases fit TRBD2. From germline, CDR1 is LNHDA and CDR2 SQIVND (reference sequence). The CDR3 is made up of 13 amino acids. V was clipped by 5 bases and J by 6 bases; unmatched bases: 7. This chain's CDR3 is CASSAKGGSEQYF. CDR3 bases: TGTGCCAGTAGTGCCAAGGGAGGGAGCGAGCAGTACTTC.

The J gene is TRBJ1-1, the V gene TRBV4-1; 11 bases are shared with TRBD1. The CDR3 spans 15 residues. With 4 bases clipped from V and 5 bases from J, the junction kept 6 bases outside the gene matches. Germline-derived CDR1 and CDR2 are MGHRA and YSYEKL. The CDR3 nucleotides read TGCGCCAGCAGCCCTGGACAGGGGGCGCGAACTGAAGCTTTCTTT. Protein: CASSPGQGARTEAFF.

The chain couples TRBV28 to TRBJ1-4; 8 nucleotides line up with TRBD1. Germline V gene lookup returns CDR1 MDHEN and CDR2 SYDVKM. The CDR3 length is 15 residues. V gave up 4 bases and J gave up 3 bases; unmatched junction bases: 4. This CDR3 is CASSSGGQPNEKLFF. The CDR3 nucleotides read TGTGCCAGCAGTTCAGGGGGCCAACCTAATGAAAAACTGTTTTTT.

In DNA form, the CDR3 reads TGTGCCAGCAGTTTAAAACGGGGGGGGAGTTTGCATGAGCAGTTCTTC. Amino acid sequence: CASSLKRGGSLHEQFF. The chain links TRBV27 to TRBJ2-1; 8 nucleotides match TRBD2. Germline V gene lookup returns CDR1 MNHEY and CDR2 SMNVEV (reference sequence). CDR3 length: 16 amino acids. Trimming at V came to 2 bases and at J to 8 bases, leaving 11 bases not matched to a gene.

The gene calls are TRBV18 and TRBJ1-4; D is perhaps TRBD1 (6 bases). V dropped 2 bases and J dropped 0 bases, with 16 bases sitting between them. This CDR3 is 18 amino acids long. Germline values: CDR1 KGHSH, CDR2 LQKENI. CDR3 protein: CASSPWTVGSATNEKLFF. The DNA of the CDR3 is TGTGCCAGCTCACCATGGACAGTCGGATCTGCAACTAATGAAAAACTGTTTTTT.

V is TRBV18 and J is TRBJ2-1, with D perhaps matching TRBD1 (5 bases). V shed 3 bases and J shed 9 bases, with 9 bases lying between them. This CDR3 comprises 12 residues. CDR1 and CDR2 from the germline V gene are KGHSH and LQKENI. CDR3 residues: CASSPAGPEQFF. The CDR3 region has the DNA TGTGCCAGCTCACCCGCAGGGCCTGAGCAGTTCTTC. Using reference TRBV18 and TRBJ2-1 for the parts outside the CDR3, the full variable domain is NAGVMQNPRHLVRRRGQEARLRCSPMKGHSHVYWYRQLPEEGLKFMVYLQKENIIDESGMPKERFSAEFPKEGPSILRIQQVVRGDSAAYFCASSPAGPEQFFGPGTRLTVL.